This T cell receptor beta chain came from a study of spatial heterogeneity in lung cancer. Study overall: TCR and UMI combinations that were unique each appeared, on average, more than ten times in raw reads. General study findings and limits: Tumoral mutation counts were tracked by counts of expanded intratumoral alpha and beta TCRs. Counts of ubiquitous and regional expanded TCRs tracked ubiquitous and regional nonsynonymous mutations, respectively.

Each CDR3 protein is one row after TCRdb ran MiXCR on the 5' RACE reads. The sample includes 16,000 or so distinct CDR3 sequences, 6% to 7% of them seen just once. CDR3 length equals 15 residues. The germline gives CDR1 LNHNV, CDR2 YYDKDF (reference sequence). The V gene lost 0 bases and the J gene lost 1 base, with 9 bases spanning the gap. Time point specified: sample taken at primary tumor resection. Donation came from about 72 patients with untreated early-stage non-small cell lung cancer. Sequencing covered unsorted whole RNA taken from tumor, nontumor lung or frozen PBMC. In this sample, this clonotype is medium-sized. Its antigen is currently unknown. As an off-target read in a library built for alpha chains, this beta chain has a frequency of little significance.

The clonotype was recovered from a female donor with early-stage non-small cell lung cancer. This chain connects TRBV15 to TRBJ1-1; a possible D gene is TRBD1 (5 bases). Sequencing used lung tumor tissue, obtained at surgery. DNA for the CDR3: TGTGCCACCAGCAGAGATGGGCAGGGGAACACTGAAGCTTTCTTT. This codes for CATSRDGQGNTEAFF.